This T cell receptor beta chain was retrieved from a study of blood T cell repertoires in COVID-19. Assay: immunoSEQ multiplex PCR; the TCRdb copy retains only in-frame clones and omits some. This table holds around 200,000 clones, about 85% found once. Germline V gives CDR1 SGHTS, CDR2 YDEGEE. Trimming removed 4 bases at V and 1 base at J, with 9 bases between. The CDR3 has 14 residues. The source of this sequence is a man in his forties who had recovered from COVID-19. The source material was PBMCs or T cells enriched from blood (not recorded which). V and J are TRBV5-8 and TRBJ1-5; D is ambiguous. The CDR3: CASSPGLSNQPQHF. In nucleotides, the CDR3 is TGTGCCAGCAGCCCGGGGTTAAGCAATCAGCCCCAGCATTTT.